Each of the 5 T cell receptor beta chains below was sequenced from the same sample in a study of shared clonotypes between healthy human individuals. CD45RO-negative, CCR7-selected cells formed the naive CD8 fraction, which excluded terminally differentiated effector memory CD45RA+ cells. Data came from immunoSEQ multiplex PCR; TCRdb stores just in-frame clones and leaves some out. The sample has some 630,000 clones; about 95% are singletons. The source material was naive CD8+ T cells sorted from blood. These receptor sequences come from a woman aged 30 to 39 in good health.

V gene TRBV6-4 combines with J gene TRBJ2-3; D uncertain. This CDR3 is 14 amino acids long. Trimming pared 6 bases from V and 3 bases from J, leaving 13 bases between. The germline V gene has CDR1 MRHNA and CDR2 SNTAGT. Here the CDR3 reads CASSHSPKTDTQYF. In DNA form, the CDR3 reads TGTGCCAGCAGCCACTCACCCAAAACAGATACGCAGTATTTT.

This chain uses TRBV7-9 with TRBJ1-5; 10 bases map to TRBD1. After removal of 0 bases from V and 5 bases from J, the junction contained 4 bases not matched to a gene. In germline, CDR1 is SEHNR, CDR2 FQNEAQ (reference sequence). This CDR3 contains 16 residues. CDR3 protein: CASSLAQGTGDQPQHF. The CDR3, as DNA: TGTGCCAGCAGCTTAGCGCAAGGGACAGGGGATCAGCCCCAGCATTTT. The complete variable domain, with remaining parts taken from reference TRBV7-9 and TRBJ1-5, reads DTGVSQNPRHKITKRGQNVTFRCDPISEHNRLYWYRQTLGQGPEFLTYFQNEAQLEKSRLLSDRFSAERPKGSFSTLEIQRTEQGDSAMYLCASSLAQGTGDQPQHFGDGTRLSIL.

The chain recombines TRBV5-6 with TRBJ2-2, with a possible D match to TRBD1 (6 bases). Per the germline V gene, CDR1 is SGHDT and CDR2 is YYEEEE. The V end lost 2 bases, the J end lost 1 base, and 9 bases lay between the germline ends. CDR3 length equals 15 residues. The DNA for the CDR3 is TGTGCCAGCAGCTTCCCCAGGGGGAACACCGGGGAGCTGTTTTTT. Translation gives CASSFPRGNTGELFF. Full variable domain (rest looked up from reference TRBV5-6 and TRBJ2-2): DAGVTQSPTHLIKTRGQQVTLRCSPKSGHDTVSWYQQALGQGPQFIFQYYEEEERQRGNFPDRFSGHQFPNYSSELNVNALLLGDSALYLCASSFPRGNTGELFFGEGSRLTVL.

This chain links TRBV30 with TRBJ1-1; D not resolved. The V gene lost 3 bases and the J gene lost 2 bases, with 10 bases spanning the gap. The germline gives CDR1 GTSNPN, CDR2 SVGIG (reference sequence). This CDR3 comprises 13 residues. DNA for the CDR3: TGTGCCTGGAGGGTCCAGCCAAACACTGAAGCTTTCTTT. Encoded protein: CAWRVQPNTEAFF.

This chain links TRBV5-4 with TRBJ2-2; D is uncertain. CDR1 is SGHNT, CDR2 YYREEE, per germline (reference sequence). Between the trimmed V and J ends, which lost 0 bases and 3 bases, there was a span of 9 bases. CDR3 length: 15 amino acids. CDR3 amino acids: CASSLGPPHTGELFF. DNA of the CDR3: TGTGCCAGCAGCTTGGGTCCACCACACACCGGGGAGCTGTTTTTT.